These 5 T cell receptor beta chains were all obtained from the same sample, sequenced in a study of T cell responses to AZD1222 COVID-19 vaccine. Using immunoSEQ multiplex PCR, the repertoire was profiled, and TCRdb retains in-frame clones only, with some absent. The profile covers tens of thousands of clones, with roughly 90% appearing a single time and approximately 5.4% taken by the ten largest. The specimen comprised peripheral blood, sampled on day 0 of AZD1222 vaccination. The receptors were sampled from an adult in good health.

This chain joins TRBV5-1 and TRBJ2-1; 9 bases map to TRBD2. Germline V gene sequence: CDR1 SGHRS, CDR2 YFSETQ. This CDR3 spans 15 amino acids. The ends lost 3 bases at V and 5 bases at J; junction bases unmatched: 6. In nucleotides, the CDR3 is TGCGCCAGCAGCTCCCTTGCGGGGGGGGACAATGAGCAGTTCTTC. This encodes CASSSLAGGDNEQFF.

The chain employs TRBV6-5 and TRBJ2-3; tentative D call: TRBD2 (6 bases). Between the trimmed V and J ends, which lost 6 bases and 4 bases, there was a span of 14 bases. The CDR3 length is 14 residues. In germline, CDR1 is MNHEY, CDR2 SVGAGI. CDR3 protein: CASRLMAGSDTQYF. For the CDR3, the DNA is TGTGCCAGCAGATTAATGGCGGGGTCAGATACGCAGTATTTT.

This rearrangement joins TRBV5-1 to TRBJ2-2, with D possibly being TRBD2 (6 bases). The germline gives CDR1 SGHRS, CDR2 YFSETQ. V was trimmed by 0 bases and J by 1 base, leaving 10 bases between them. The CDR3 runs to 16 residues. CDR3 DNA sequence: TGCGCCAGCAGCTTGGTCCCCGGGAGGAACACCGGGGAGCTGTTTTTT. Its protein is CASSLVPGRNTGELFF.

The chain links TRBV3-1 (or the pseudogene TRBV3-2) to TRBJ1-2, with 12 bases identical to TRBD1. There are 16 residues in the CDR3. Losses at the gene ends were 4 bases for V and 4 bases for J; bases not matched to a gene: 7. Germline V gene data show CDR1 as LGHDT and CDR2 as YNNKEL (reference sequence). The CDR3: CASSPEGTGGVYGYTF. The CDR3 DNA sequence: TGTGCCAGCAGCCCCGAGGGGACAGGGGGCGTCTATGGCTACACCTTC.

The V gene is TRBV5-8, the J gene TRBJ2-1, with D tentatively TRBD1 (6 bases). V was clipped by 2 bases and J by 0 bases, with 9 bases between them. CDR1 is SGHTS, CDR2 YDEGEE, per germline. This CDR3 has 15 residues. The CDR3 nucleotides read TGTGCCAGCAGCTTCCAGGGGAGCTCCTACAATGAGCAGTTCTTC. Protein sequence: CASSFQGSSYNEQFF.